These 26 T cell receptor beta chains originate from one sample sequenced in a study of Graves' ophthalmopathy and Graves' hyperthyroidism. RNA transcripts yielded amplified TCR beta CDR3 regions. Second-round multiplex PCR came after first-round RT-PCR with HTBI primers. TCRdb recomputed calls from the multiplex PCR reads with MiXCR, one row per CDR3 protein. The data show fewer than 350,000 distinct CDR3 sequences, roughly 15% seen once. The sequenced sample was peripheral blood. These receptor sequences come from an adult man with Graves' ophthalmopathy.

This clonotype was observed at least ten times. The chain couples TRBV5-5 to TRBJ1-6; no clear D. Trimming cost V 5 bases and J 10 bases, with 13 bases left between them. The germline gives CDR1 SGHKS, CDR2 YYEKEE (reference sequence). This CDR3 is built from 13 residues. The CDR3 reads CASRFQVASPLHF. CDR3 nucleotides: TGTGCCAGCAGGTTTCAGGTTGCCTCACCCCTCCACTTT.

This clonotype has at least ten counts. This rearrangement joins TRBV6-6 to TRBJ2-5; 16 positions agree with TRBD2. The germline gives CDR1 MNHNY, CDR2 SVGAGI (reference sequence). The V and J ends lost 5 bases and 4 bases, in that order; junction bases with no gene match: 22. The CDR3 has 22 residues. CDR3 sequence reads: CASSPREKNKGLAGGSIETQYF. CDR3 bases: TGTGCCAGCAGTCCCCGCGAGAAAAATAAGGGACTAGCGGGAGGGTCCATAGAGACCCAGTACTTC.

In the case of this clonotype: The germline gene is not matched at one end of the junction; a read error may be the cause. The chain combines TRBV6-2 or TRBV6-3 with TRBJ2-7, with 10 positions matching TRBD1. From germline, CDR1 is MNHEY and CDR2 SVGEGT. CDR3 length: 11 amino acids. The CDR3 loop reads CATSRDRGRSF. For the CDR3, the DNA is TGTGCCACCAGTCGGGACAGGGGAAGGTCCTTC.

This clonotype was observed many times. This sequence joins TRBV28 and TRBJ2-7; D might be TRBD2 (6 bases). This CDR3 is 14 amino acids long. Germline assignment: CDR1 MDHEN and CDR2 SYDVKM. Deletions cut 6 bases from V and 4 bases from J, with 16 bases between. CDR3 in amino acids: CASSLRLVRYEQYF. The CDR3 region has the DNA TGTGCCAGCAGCCTCCGACTAGTGCGGTACGAGCAGTACTTC. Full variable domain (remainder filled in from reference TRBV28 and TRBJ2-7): DVKVTQSSRYLVKRTGEKVFLECVQDMDHENMFWYRQDPGLGLRLIYFSYDVKMKEKGDIPEGYSVSREKKERFSLILESASTNQTSMYLCASSLRLVRYEQYFGPGTRLTVT.

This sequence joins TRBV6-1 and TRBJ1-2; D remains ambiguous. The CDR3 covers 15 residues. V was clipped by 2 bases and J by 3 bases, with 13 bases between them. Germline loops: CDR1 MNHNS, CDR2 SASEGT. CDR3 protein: CASSEFPEEDYGYTF. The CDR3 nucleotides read TGTGCCAGCAGTGAATTCCCAGAGGAAGACTATGGCTACACCTTC.

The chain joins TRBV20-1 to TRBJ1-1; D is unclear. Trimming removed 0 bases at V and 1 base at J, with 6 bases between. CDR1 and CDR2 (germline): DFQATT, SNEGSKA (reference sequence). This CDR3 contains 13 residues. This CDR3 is CSAREDPNTEAFF. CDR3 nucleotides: TGCAGTGCTAGAGAGGACCCGAACACTGAAGCTTTCTTT.

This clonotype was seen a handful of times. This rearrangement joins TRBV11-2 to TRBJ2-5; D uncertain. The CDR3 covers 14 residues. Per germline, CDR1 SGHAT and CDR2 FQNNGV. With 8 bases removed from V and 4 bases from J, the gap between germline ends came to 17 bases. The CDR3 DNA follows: TGTGCCAGCTCTTCCATGGGTGCCGGAGAGACCCAGTACTTC. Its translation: CASSSMGAGETQYF.

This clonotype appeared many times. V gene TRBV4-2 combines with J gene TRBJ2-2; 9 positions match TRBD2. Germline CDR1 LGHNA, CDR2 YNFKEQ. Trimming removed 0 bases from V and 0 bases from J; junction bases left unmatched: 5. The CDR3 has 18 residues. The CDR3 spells CASSQDWREGSNTGELFF. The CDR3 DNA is TGTGCCAGCAGCCAAGATTGGCGGGAGGGATCGAACACCGGGGAGCTGTTTTTT.

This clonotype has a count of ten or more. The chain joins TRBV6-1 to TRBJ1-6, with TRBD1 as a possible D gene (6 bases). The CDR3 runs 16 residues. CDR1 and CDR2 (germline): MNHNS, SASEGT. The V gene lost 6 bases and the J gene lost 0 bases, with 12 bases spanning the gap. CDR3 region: CASRRGQSSYNSPLHF. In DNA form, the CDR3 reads TGTGCCAGCAGACGCGGACAGAGCTCCTATAATTCACCCCTCCACTTT.

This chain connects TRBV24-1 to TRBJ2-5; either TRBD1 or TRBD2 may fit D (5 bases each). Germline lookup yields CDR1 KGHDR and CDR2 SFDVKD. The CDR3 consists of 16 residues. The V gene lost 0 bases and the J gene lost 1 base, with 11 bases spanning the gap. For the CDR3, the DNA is TGTGCCACCAGTGATTTGCCGGGACGAAGCCAAGAGACCCAGTACTTC. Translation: CATSDLPGRSQETQYF.

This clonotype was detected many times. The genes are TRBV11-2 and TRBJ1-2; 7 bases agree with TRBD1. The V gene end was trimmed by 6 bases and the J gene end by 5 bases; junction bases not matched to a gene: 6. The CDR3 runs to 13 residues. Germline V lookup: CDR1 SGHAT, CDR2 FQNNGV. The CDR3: CASSRDSQYGYTF. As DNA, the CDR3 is TGTGCCAGCAGTCGGGACAGCCAGTATGGCTACACCTTC.

CDR3 protein: CASSYEQETQYF. CDR3 nucleotides: TGTGCCAGCAGTTATGAACAAGAGACCCAGTACTTC. This chain connects TRBV6-2 or TRBV6-3 to TRBJ2-5; D gene unclear. This CDR3 region has 12 residues. In germline, CDR1 is MNHEY, CDR2 SVGEGT. The V gene lost 3 bases and the J gene lost 2 bases, with 4 bases spanning the gap.

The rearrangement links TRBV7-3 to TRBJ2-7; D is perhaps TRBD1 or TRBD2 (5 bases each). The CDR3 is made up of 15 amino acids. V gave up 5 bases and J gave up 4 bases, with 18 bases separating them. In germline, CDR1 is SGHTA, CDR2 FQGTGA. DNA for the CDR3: TGTGCCAGCAGCCCCGGGGCAGGGTCTTCGTACGAGCAGTACTTC. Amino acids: CASSPGAGSSYEQYF.

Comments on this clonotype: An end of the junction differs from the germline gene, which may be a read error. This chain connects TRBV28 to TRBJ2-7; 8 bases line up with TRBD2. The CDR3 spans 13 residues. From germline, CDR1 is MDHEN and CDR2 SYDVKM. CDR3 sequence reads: CASSSSGGYEQSF. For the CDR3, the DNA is TGTGCCAGCAGTTCCAGCGGGGGCTACGAGCAGTCCTTC.

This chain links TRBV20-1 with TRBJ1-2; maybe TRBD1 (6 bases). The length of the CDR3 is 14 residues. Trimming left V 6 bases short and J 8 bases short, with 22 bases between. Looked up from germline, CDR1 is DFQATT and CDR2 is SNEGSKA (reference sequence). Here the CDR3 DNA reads TGCAGTGCCTATACGGCTACGGGCAGGGGAGGCTACACCTTC. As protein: CSAYTATGRGGYTF.

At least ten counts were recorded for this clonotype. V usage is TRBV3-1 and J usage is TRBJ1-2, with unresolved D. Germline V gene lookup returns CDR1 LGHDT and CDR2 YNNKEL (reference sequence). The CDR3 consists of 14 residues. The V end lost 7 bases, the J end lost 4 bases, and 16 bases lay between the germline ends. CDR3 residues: CASTPTPSPYGYTF. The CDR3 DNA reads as TGTGCCAGCACCCCGACACCGTCGCCCTATGGCTACACCTTC.

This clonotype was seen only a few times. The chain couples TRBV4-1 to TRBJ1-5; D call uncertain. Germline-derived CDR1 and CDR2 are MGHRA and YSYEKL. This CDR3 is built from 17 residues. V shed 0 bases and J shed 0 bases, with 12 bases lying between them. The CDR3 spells CASSQDPDLYSNQPQHF. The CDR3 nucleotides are TGCGCCAGCAGCCAAGATCCAGATCTTTATAGCAATCAGCCCCAGCATTTT.

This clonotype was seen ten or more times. CDR3 in amino acids: CASSYPGTNTGELFF. The CDR3 bases are TGTGCCAGCAGTTACCCCGGGACAAACACCGGGGAGCTGTTTTTT. V and J are TRBV6-5 and TRBJ2-2, with D tentatively TRBD1 (6 bases). The germline gives CDR1 MNHEY, CDR2 SVGAGI. This CDR3 is built from 15 residues. V lost 2 bases to trimming and J lost 2 bases, with 9 bases between them.

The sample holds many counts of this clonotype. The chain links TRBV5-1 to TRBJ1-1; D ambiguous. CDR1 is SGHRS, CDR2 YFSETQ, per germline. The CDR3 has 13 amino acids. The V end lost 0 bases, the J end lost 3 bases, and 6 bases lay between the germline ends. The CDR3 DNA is TGCGCCAGCAGCTTGGGGAGGTACACTGAAGCTTTCTTT. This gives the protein CASSLGRYTEAFF.

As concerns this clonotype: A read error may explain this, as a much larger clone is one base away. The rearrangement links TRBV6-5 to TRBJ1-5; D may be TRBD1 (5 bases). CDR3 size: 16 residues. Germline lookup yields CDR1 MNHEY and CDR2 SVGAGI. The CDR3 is CVSSYGRWDSNQPQHF. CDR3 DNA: TGTGTCAGCAGTTACGGTCGGTGGGACAGCAATCAGCCCCAGCATTTT.

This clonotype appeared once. The CDR3 loop reads CASSRRDSSTYEQYF. The CDR3 nucleotides read TGTGCCAGCAGCCGCCGGGACAGCTCCACCTACGAGCAGTACTTC. J is TRBJ2-7 and V is TRBV28, with 7 bases aligning to TRBD1. The CDR3 is 15 amino acids. Germline lookup yields CDR1 MDHEN and CDR2 SYDVKM. V was pared by 6 bases and J by 2 bases, with 10 bases of the junction left unmatched.

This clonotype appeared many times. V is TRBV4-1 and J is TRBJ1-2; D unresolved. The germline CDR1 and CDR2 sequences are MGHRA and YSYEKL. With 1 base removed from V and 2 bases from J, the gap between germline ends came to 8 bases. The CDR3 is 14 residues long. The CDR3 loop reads CASSQVGPNYGYTF. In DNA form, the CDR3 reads TGCGCCAGCAGCCAAGTGGGTCCCAACTATGGCTACACCTTC.

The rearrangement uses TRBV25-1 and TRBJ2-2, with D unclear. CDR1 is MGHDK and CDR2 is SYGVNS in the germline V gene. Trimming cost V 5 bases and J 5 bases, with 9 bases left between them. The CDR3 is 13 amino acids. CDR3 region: CASSKTETGELFF. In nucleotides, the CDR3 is TGTGCCAGCAGTAAAACGGAGACCGGGGAGCTGTTTTTT.

The DNA of the CDR3 is TGTGCCAGCGTGGACAGGGCCTATGGCTACACCTTC. Amino acid sequence: CASVDRAYGYTF. The chain is built from TRBV28 and TRBJ1-2; TRBD1 matches at 8 bases. The CDR3 covers 12 residues. Germline V gene lookup returns CDR1 MDHEN and CDR2 SYDVKM. The junction had 3 bases not matched to a gene; V was cut back by 8 bases and J by 4 bases.

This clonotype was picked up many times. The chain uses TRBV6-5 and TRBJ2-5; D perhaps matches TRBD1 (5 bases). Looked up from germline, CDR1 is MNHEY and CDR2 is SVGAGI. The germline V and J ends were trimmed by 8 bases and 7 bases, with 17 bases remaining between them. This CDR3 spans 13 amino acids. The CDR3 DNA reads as TGTGCCAGCTGTCTTGGGGCCTGGGGGACCCAGTACTTC. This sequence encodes CASCLGAWGTQYF.

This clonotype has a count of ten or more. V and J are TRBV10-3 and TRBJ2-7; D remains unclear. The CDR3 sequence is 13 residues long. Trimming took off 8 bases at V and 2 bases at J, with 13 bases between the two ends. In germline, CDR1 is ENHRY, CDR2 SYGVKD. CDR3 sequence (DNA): TGTGCCATCCCGCTTCAGAGTACCTACGAGCAGTACTTC. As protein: CAIPLQSTYEQYF.